This entry lists 3 T cell receptor beta chains sequenced from one sample in a study of beta chain features in type 1 diabetes. Every isolated RNA sample was fully reverse transcribed, so sequencing captured expressed TCRB transcripts. Sequencing was performed with immunoSEQ multiplex PCR; in TCRdb, only in-frame clones are kept and a portion is missing. This table holds 900,000 or so clones, under 20% found once. Sequenced material: naive CD4+ T cells from blood. These receptors all stem from a woman aged 18-29 years in good health.

This CDR3 reads CASSYPGRQETQYF. DNA of the CDR3: TGTGCCAGCAGTTATCCGGGAAGACAAGAGACCCAGTACTTC. The chain uses TRBV6-5 and TRBJ2-5, with D possibly being TRBD2 (5 bases). The V end was cut by 3 bases, the J end by 2 bases, with 10 bases between. Per germline, CDR1 MNHEY and CDR2 SVGAGI. The CDR3 has 14 amino acids.

The table lists this clone with a few counts. The rearrangement links TRBV6-5 to TRBJ1-2; D is possibly TRBD1 (5 bases). The V gene's germline CDR1 is MNHEY and CDR2 SVGAGI. This CDR3 spans 14 amino acids. The ends were cut back, 0 bases at V and 4 bases at J, with 9 bases in the middle. The CDR3 region has the DNA TGTGCCAGCAGTTACTCGACAGACTTCTATGGCTACACCTTC. It codes for CASSYSTDFYGYTF.

V gene TRBV29-1 combines with J gene TRBJ2-3; D call uncertain. From germline, CDR1 is SQVTM and CDR2 ANQGSEA. Trimming pared 7 bases from V and 0 bases from J, leaving 11 bases between. The CDR3 has 13 residues. As DNA, the CDR3 is TGCAGCGCAAGACAAGCTAGCACAGATACGCAGTATTTT. Translation gives CSARQASTDTQYF.